The 17 T cell receptor beta chains given below trace back to one sample, sequenced in a study of T-cell reconstitution after alpha-beta-depleted transplantation in children. A TCRbeta library incorporating unique molecular identifiers was prepared. TCRdb re-called the PCR reads through MiXCR, storing one row per CDR3 protein. The sample holds more than 550,000 distinct CDR3 sequences; 10% to 13% are singletons and the top ten take less than 5%. The sample in question was PBMCs from the stem cell graft donor, obtained from the stem cell graft. These receptors came from a human donor who donated a stem cell graft to a child with acute myeloid leukemia.

This clonotype was detected ten times or more. The rearrangement joins TRBV9 to TRBJ2-7, with 8 bases identical to TRBD2. Trimming took 2 bases from V and 6 from J; bases not matched to a gene: 13. The germline CDR1 and CDR2 sequences are SGDLS and YYNGEE. This CDR3 has 16 amino acids. CDR3 in DNA: TGTGCCAGCAGCGTCTCCCCAGCGGGACTAGGGGTCGAGCAGTACTTC. This codes for CASSVSPAGLGVEQYF.

A few counts support this clonotype. The chain recombines TRBV29-1 with TRBJ2-7; 10 nucleotides align to TRBD1. This CDR3 spans 14 amino acids. Unmatched junction bases numbered 8, after V lost 5 bases and J lost 4 bases. Looked up from germline, CDR1 is SQVTM and CDR2 is ANQGSEA. The CDR3 DNA reads TGCAGCGTTCGACAGGGGGCATCAGGATACGAGCAGTACTTC. Encoded protein: CSVRQGASGYEQYF.

The V call is TRBV27, the J call TRBJ1-2; no reliable D call. V was trimmed by 3 bases and J by 8 bases, leaving 19 bases between them. Germline CDR1 is MNHEY and CDR2 is SMNVEV (reference sequence). This CDR3 spans 15 amino acids. The CDR3 here is CASSFKIPSPNGYTF. Written as DNA, the CDR3 is TGTGCCAGCAGTTTTAAGATCCCGAGCCCCAACGGCTACACCTTC.

This clonotype has a handful of counts. The chain has TRBV29-1 and TRBJ2-5; maybe TRBD1 (5 bases). V was shortened by 2 bases and J by 3 bases, with 19 bases between the two germline ends. This CDR3 has 16 amino acids. Germline V lookup: CDR1 SQVTM, CDR2 ANQGSEA. CDR3 sequence (DNA): TGCAGCGTTGAATCGCCCCGACAGAGACCCAAAGAGACCCAGTACTTC. It codes for CSVESPRQRPKETQYF.

The chain carries TRBV7-3 and TRBJ2-2; 7 nucleotides agree with TRBD2. This CDR3 is 16 amino acids long. Germline V CDR1 and CDR2: SGHTA, FQGTGA. V lost 4 bases, J lost 0 bases, and 5 bases stayed unmatched. In nucleotides, the CDR3 is TGTGCCAGCAGCTCAGGACTAGACTCGAACACCGGGGAGCTGTTTTTT. Protein product: CASSSGLDSNTGELFF.

By its share, this clonotype is medium-sized. V usage is TRBV7-2 and J usage is TRBJ2-1; 8 nucleotides agree with TRBD1. This CDR3 is 15 amino acids long. CDR1 and CDR2 from the germline V gene are SGHTA and FQGNSA. The V and J ends lost 7 bases and 0 bases, in that order; junction bases with no gene match: 5. CDR3 region: CASTAQGVSYNEQFF. CDR3 coding DNA: TGTGCCAGCACGGCACAGGGGGTCTCCTACAATGAGCAGTTCTTC.

The chain carries TRBV27 and TRBJ2-3, with 8 bases lining up with TRBD1. The CDR3 has 17 residues. Germline-derived CDR1 and CDR2 are MNHEY and SMNVEV (reference sequence). V lost 5 bases to trimming and J lost 2 bases; unmatched junction nucleotides: 12. CDR3 sequence: CASSPGPGQEITDTQYF. In nucleotides, the CDR3 is TGTGCCAGCAGTCCGGGGCCGGGACAGGAGATCACAGATACGCAGTATTTT.

This clonotype has at least ten counts. The rearrangement joins TRBV27 to TRBJ2-7; D not certain. Germline loops: CDR1 MNHEY, CDR2 SMNVEV (reference sequence). This CDR3 is built from 17 residues. With 1 base removed from V and 0 bases from J, the gap between germline ends came to 16 bases. This chain's CDR3 is CASSLYAQLASSYEQYF. DNA of the CDR3: TGTGCCAGCAGTTTATATGCTCAGTTAGCTAGCTCCTACGAGCAGTACTTC.

This clonotype has more than one count but fewer than ten. The chain has TRBV15 and TRBJ1-5; TRBD1 matches 9 bases. The CDR3 length is 14 residues. CDR1 is LNHNV and CDR2 is YYDKDF in the germline V gene (reference sequence). V lost 7 bases, J lost 3 bases, and 4 bases stayed unmatched. The CDR3 sequence is CATNTGGDNQPQHF. DNA for the CDR3: TGTGCCACCAACACAGGGGGCGACAATCAGCCCCAGCATTTT.

The rearrangement joins TRBV4-3 to TRBJ1-4, with D perhaps matching TRBD1 (5 bases). V was clipped by 4 bases and J by 0 bases, with 9 bases between them. CDR3 size: 15 residues. CDR1 is LGHNA and CDR2 is YSLEER in the germline V gene. The CDR3 loop is CASSPRGPTNEKLFF. In DNA form, the CDR3 reads TGCGCCAGCAGCCCCCGGGGACCAACTAATGAAAAACTGTTTTTT.

There are a few counts of this clonotype. The chain employs TRBV6-5 and TRBJ1-5; D is perhaps TRBD1 (6 bases). Germline CDR1 MNHEY, CDR2 SVGAGI. Trimming took 6 bases from V and 3 from J, leaving 9 bases between them. This CDR3 has 13 residues. CDR3 sequence reads: CASRYRANQPQHF. In nucleotides, the CDR3 is TGTGCCAGCAGATACAGGGCCAATCAGCCCCAGCATTTT.

This clonotype appeared many times. The chain uses TRBV11-2 and TRBJ2-5; TRBD2 matches 11 bases. Germline-derived CDR1 and CDR2 are SGHAT and FQNNGV. The CDR3 contains 18 residues. V trimming: 2 bases; J trimming: 0 bases; junction bases outside the gene matches: 8. CDR3 amino acids: CASSLLPRLAGHQETQYF. In nucleotides, the CDR3 is TGTGCCAGCAGCTTACTACCTCGACTAGCGGGGCACCAAGAGACCCAGTACTTC.

The J gene is TRBJ2-1, the V gene TRBV10-3; no clear D gene. V gave up 0 bases and J gave up 6 bases, with 9 bases separating them. Germline CDR1 is ENHRY and CDR2 is SYGVKD. CDR3 size: 14 residues. The DNA for the CDR3 is TGTGCCATCAGTGAGTCGGGTGGAGTCAATGAGCAGTTCTTC. Protein: CAISESGGVNEQFF.

In its sample, this clonotype was seen a few times. The CDR3 region has the DNA TGCAGTGCTAGAGACCCGGGAAGGTTTCTCACCGAAGCTTTCTTT. Translation: CSARDPGRFLTEAFF. The V call is TRBV20-1, the J call TRBJ1-1; D not resolved. V was pared by 0 bases and J by 8 bases, with 19 bases between. The CDR3 spans 15 residues. CDR1 and CDR2 (germline): DFQATT, SNEGSKA (reference sequence).

This clonotype was counted only a few times. The CDR3 reads CASSRTGAGANVLTF. The CDR3 DNA reads as TGCGCCAGCAGCCGGACAGGGGCCGGGGCCAACGTCCTGACTTTC. This chain connects TRBV5-1 to TRBJ2-6, with 9 bases that match TRBD1. The junction had 3 bases not matched to a gene; V was cut back by 4 bases and J by 4 bases. This CDR3 contains 15 residues. The germline CDR1 and CDR2 sequences are SGHRS and YFSETQ.

V gene TRBV29-1 combines with J gene TRBJ2-2, with 7 bases aligning to TRBD2. The CDR3 consists of 15 residues. Per the germline V gene, CDR1 is SQVTM and CDR2 is ANQGSEA. V trimming: 6 bases; J trimming: 4 bases; junction bases outside the gene matches: 11. The CDR3 protein is CSVGGRPVSTGELFF. Here the CDR3 DNA reads TGCAGCGTGGGGGGGAGACCAGTATCCACCGGGGAGCTGTTTTTT.

This clonotype was counted only a few times. The chain uses TRBV9 and TRBJ1-1, with TRBD1 as a possible D gene (5 bases). Trimming left V 3 bases short and J 7 bases short, with 16 bases between. In germline, CDR1 is SGDLS, CDR2 YYNGEE. The CDR3 covers 14 residues. In DNA form, the CDR3 reads TGTGCCAGCAGCGCCCAGGGTAGTACCCTTGAAGCTTTCTTT. Its translation is CASSAQGSTLEAFF.